This T cell receptor (beta chain) was sequenced during a study of T cell responses to AZD1222 COVID-19 vaccine. Study overall: Second-dose schedules of about 4 or about 12 weeks were combined.

This clone was seen a single time. Its antigen is currently unknown. The table came from immunoSEQ multiplex PCR; TCRdb's copy has only in-frame clones and leaves some out. Of 150,000 or so clones in the sample, about nine tenths were seen once. Study-level points and caveats: Rises in breadth and depth of Spike-specific TCRs came after two AZD1222 doses. Clonal diversity was possibly underestimated, and the donors were mostly white British, with more females. Dominant CD4 TCR responses targeted spike regions 160-218 and 743-854.

The CDR3 length is 15 residues. Trimming at V came to 5 bases and at J to 8 bases, leaving 12 bases not matched to a gene. Germline CDR1 reads GTSNPN; CDR2 reads SVGIG (reference sequence). The source material was peripheral blood, sampled on day 0 of AZD1222 vaccination. The chain recombines TRBV30 with TRBJ1-4, with 9 bases lining up with TRBD1. The sequence derives from an adult in good health. DNA for the CDR3: TGTGCCTGGTCCCTCGGCGGGACAGGGCTCGAAAAACTGTTTTTT. Protein product: CAWSLGGTGLEKLFF.